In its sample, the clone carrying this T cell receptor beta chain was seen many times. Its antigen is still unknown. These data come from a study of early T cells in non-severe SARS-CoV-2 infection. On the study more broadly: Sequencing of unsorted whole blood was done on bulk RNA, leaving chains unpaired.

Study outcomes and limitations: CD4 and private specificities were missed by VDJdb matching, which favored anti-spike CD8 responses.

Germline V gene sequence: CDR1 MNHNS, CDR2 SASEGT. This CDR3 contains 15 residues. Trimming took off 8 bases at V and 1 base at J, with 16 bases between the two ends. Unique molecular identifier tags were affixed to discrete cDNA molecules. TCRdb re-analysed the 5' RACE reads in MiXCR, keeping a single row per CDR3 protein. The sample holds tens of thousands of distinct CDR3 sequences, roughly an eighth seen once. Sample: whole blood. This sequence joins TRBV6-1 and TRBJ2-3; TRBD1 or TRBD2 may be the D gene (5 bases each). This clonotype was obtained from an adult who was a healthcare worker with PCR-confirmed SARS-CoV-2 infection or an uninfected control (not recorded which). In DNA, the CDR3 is TGTGCCAGCCCTGAGTGGGGGAGAGGCACAGATACGCAGTATTTT. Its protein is CASPEWGRGTDTQYF.